Each of the 32 T cell receptor beta chains below was sequenced from the same sample in a study of CD8 T cells in ankylosing spondylitis. MiXCR was run by TCRdb on the 5' RACE reads, yielding one entry per CDR3 protein. Of around 90,000 distinct CDR3 sequences detected, approximately 30% appear once; the ten largest clones hold roughly three fifths. Material for sequencing was blood, either unsorted or a sorted T cell fraction (not recorded which). These receptors all come from a male donor with ankylosing spondylitis or in good health (not recorded which).

This clonotype turned up a few times. The chain joins TRBV12-3 or TRBV12-4 to TRBJ1-5; TRBD1 is a possible D gene (5 bases). V lost 6 bases, J lost 4 bases, and 13 bases lay in between. The CDR3 contains 14 residues. The CDR3 region has the DNA TGTGCCAGCAGCCAACAGGTTGGGAATCAGCCCCAGCATTTT. Translated: CASSQQVGNQPQHF.

This clonotype was observed a few times. This chain links TRBV7-8 with TRBJ2-3, with no clear D. Trimming cost V 7 bases and J 3 bases, with 14 bases left between them. Germline loops: CDR1 SGHVS, CDR2 FQNEAQ. CDR3 length equals 14 residues. The CDR3 protein is CASTPGVLTDTQYF. CDR3 DNA sequence: TGTGCCAGCACCCCAGGCGTACTGACAGATACGCAGTATTTT.

Regarding this clonotype: A read error may be the cause here, since a much bigger clone is one base away. The gene calls are TRBV20-1 and TRBJ2-1, with 10 bases fitting TRBD1. Losses at the gene ends were 3 bases for V and 9 bases for J; bases not matched to a gene: 8. Germline CDR1 is DFQATT and CDR2 is SNEGSKA (reference sequence). The CDR3 is made up of 14 amino acids. The CDR3 DNA is TGCAGTGCTAGCGACAGGGGGCTGTTGGCTGAGCAGTTCTTC. Protein: CSASDRGLLAEQFF.

This clonotype was counted between two and nine times. The rearrangement joins TRBV6-1 to TRBJ2-5, with TRBD1 matching over 8 bases. CDR1 MNHNS and CDR2 SASEGT come from the germline V gene. With V trimmed by 7 bases and J by 2 bases, 6 bases remained unmatched. This CDR3 comprises 14 residues. For the CDR3, the DNA is TGTGCCAGCACCAGACAGGGGCTACAAGAGACCCAGTACTTC. Translated, it gives CASTRQGLQETQYF.

The rearrangement uses TRBV20-1 and TRBJ2-3, with 8 bases matching TRBD2. This CDR3 spans 15 amino acids. Trimming removed 0 bases from V and 6 bases from J; junction bases left unmatched: 8. CDR1 and CDR2 (germline): DFQATT, SNEGSKA (reference sequence). CDR3 protein: CSARDRAGVFDTQYF. Here the CDR3 DNA reads TGCAGTGCTAGAGATAGAGCGGGGGTTTTCGATACGCAGTATTTT.

The chain has TRBV5-5 and TRBJ1-1; maybe TRBD1 (6 bases). Germline V lookup: CDR1 SGHKS, CDR2 YYEKEE (reference sequence). Trimming took off 1 base at V and 2 bases at J, with 9 bases between the two ends. The CDR3 length is 14 residues. CDR3 amino acids: CASSLRTANTEAFF. CDR3 sequence (DNA): TGTGCCAGCAGCTTGCGGACAGCAAACACTGAAGCTTTCTTT.

The chain carries TRBV20-1 and TRBJ2-6; the D is unclear. This CDR3 is built from 14 residues. Trimming removed 1 base from V and 4 bases from J, with 8 bases in between. The V gene's germline CDR1 is DFQATT and CDR2 SNEGSKA (reference sequence). The CDR3 protein is CSARAVAGANVLTF. Written as DNA, the CDR3 is TGCAGTGCTAGAGCGGTCGCGGGGGCCAACGTCCTGACTTTC.

The chain's CDR3 is CASSEGGVSTDTQYF. DNA for the CDR3: TGTGCCAGCAGCGAGGGGGGGGTTAGCACAGATACGCAGTATTTT. The chain has TRBV7-8 and TRBJ2-3; possibly TRBD2 for D (7 bases). This CDR3 contains 15 residues. Looked up from germline, CDR1 is SGHVS and CDR2 is FQNEAQ. Trimming shortened V by 5 bases and J by 0 bases, and 12 bases separated the two germline ends.

The chain carries TRBV5-1 and TRBJ1-1; D is uncertain. This CDR3 has 15 residues. The V end lost 3 bases, the J end lost 5 bases, and 17 bases lay between the germline ends. From germline, CDR1 is SGHRS and CDR2 YFSETQ. The CDR3 nucleotides read TGCGCCAGCAGCTCGAGTCCCGGTGGTGTTACTGAAGCTTTCTTT. Its translation: CASSSSPGGVTEAFF.

The chain uses TRBV7-2 and TRBJ2-1; TRBD1 agrees at 7 bases. Germline-derived CDR1 and CDR2 are SGHTA and FQGNSA. V was pared by 4 bases and J by 4 bases, with 7 bases of the junction left unmatched. The CDR3 length is 15 residues. The CDR3 nucleotides read TGTGCCAGCAGCTCCCGGGACAGCTCATACAATGAGCAGTTCTTC. Amino acids: CASSSRDSSYNEQFF.

This sequence joins TRBV12-3 or TRBV12-4 and TRBJ2-3; TRBD2 matches 8 bases. The length of the CDR3 is 16 residues. J lost 3 bases, V lost 2 bases, and 7 bases had no gene match. The CDR3 protein is CASSLNSAGGTDTQYF. CDR3 sequence (DNA): TGTGCCAGCAGTTTAAATTCGGCGGGGGGAACAGATACGCAGTATTTT.

This clonotype was detected many times. The chain uses TRBV5-5 and TRBJ2-5; a possible D gene is TRBD2 (5 bases). Trimming cost V 3 bases and J 1 base, with 7 bases left between them. The CDR3 is 13 amino acids. Per the germline V gene, CDR1 is SGHKS and CDR2 is YYEKEE (reference sequence). The CDR3 DNA follows: TGTGCCAGCAGCTACCGGGGCCAAGAGACCCAGTACTTC. This encodes CASSYRGQETQYF.

CDR3 DNA sequence: TGTGCCAGCAGCTTGGGGATTGAGCAGTTCTTC. As protein: CASSLGIEQFF. The rearrangement uses TRBV7-8 and TRBJ2-1; D gene ambiguous. The germline V and J ends were trimmed by 3 bases and 9 bases, with 6 bases remaining between them. CDR3 length: 11 amino acids. Germline V gene data show CDR1 as SGHVS and CDR2 as FQNEAQ. Full variable domain (missing parts from reference TRBV7-8 and TRBJ2-1): GAGVSQSPRYKVAKRGQDVALRCDPISGHVSLFWYQQALGQGPEFLTYFQNEAQLDKSGLPSDRFFAERPEGSVSTLKIQRTQQEDSAVYLCASSLGIEQFFGPGTRLTVL.

This clonotype has at least ten counts. The chain combines TRBV6-5 with TRBJ1-1; possible D gene TRBD1, 5 bases. This CDR3 has 14 amino acids. Germline V CDR1 and CDR2: MNHEY, SVGAGI. Trimming left V 0 bases short and J 3 bases short, with 8 bases between. The CDR3 region has the DNA TGTGCCAGCAGTTACTCGAGACAGTACACTGAAGCTTTCTTT. This sequence encodes CASSYSRQYTEAFF.

This clonotype has more than one count but fewer than ten. The chain employs TRBV29-1 and TRBJ2-1; D gene ambiguous. Germline CDR1 reads SQVTM; CDR2 reads ANQGSEA. The CDR3 is made up of 13 amino acids. V lost 3 bases and J lost 5, with 11 bases in between. CDR3 protein: CSVDLLYDNEQFF. The CDR3 DNA sequence: TGCAGCGTTGACCTACTCTATGACAATGAGCAGTTCTTC.

This clonotype has a count of ten or more. The chain joins TRBV20-1 to TRBJ2-3; 8 nucleotides align to TRBD1. The length of the CDR3 is 15 residues. Looked up from germline, CDR1 is DFQATT and CDR2 is SNEGSKA (reference sequence). J gave up 5 bases and V 3 bases, and 10 bases lay outside the gene matches. The CDR3 reads CSASAMTGVGDTQYF. The CDR3 region has the DNA TGCAGTGCTAGCGCCATGACAGGGGTTGGAGATACGCAGTATTTT.

The chain has TRBV20-1 and TRBJ2-7; 10 bases are a match to TRBD2. Germline lookup yields CDR1 DFQATT and CDR2 SNEGSKA (reference sequence). J was trimmed by 0 bases and V by 5 bases; bases with no gene match: 10. The CDR3 is made up of 16 amino acids. CDR3: CSAYSLAGAPSYEQYF. DNA for the CDR3: TGCAGTGCTTATTCCCTAGCGGGAGCACCCTCCTACGAGCAGTACTTC.

The rearrangement joins TRBV20-1 to TRBJ2-5, with 10 bases that match TRBD2. V shed 5 bases, J shed 4 bases, and the junction held 13 bases outside the gene matches. CDR1 DFQATT and CDR2 SNEGSKA come from the germline V gene (reference sequence). The CDR3 totals 16 residues. The CDR3 loop is CSAQDVPGLASETQYF. Written as DNA, the CDR3 is TGCAGTGCTCAAGACGTCCCGGGACTAGCGTCAGAGACCCAGTACTTC.

This clonotype appeared a few times. The chain joins TRBV7-8 to TRBJ1-2, with a tentative D call TRBD1 (5 bases). The length of the CDR3 is 15 residues. From germline, CDR1 is SGHVS and CDR2 FQNEAQ. Trimming took 0 bases from V and 3 from J, leaving 11 bases between them. The CDR3 is CASSLAGAGYYGYTF. Here the CDR3 DNA reads TGTGCCAGCAGCTTAGCTGGGGCAGGGTACTATGGCTACACCTTC.

V and J are TRBV9 and TRBJ2-3; the match to TRBD2 covers 8 bases. The CDR3 consists of 18 residues. The germline gives CDR1 SGDLS, CDR2 YYNGEE. Unmatched junction bases numbered 14, after V lost 3 bases and J lost 2 bases. The CDR3 region is CASSGRTSTSGITDTQYF. Written as DNA, the CDR3 is TGTGCCAGCAGCGGACGCACTTCCACTAGCGGAATCACAGATACGCAGTATTTT.

The table lists this clonotype with many counts. V usage is TRBV20-1 and J usage is TRBJ1-4, with TRBD1 identical over 8 bases. The germline V gene encodes CDR1 DFQATT and CDR2 SNEGSKA (reference sequence). V was clipped by 4 bases and J by 3 bases; unmatched bases: 10. The CDR3 loop spans 16 amino acids. CDR3 DNA sequence: TGCAGTGCTATCGGACAGGGCCGACTTTCTAATGAAAAACTGTTTTTT. Protein product: CSAIGQGRLSNEKLFF.

This clonotype was recorded only once. Compared with germline, one end of the junction differs, possibly owing to a read error. This rearrangement joins TRBV20-1 to TRBJ1-1, with D possibly TRBD1 on 5 matching bases. This CDR3 contains 16 residues. The germline V gene has CDR1 DFQATT and CDR2 SNEGSKA (reference sequence). DNA of the CDR3: TGCAGTGCTAGAGACTATACACGGGGCACGGACACTGAAGCTTTCTTC. Translation gives CSARDYTRGTDTEAFF.

CDR3 sequence: CASSVRLASDTQYF. For the CDR3, the DNA is TGTGCCAGCAGTGTCAGACTAGCGTCAGATACGCAGTATTTT. The V gene is TRBV25-1, the J gene TRBJ2-3, with 8 bases lining up with TRBD2. V was clipped by 4 bases and J by 4 bases; unmatched bases: 4. Germline V gives CDR1 MGHDK, CDR2 SYGVNS. The CDR3 is 14 residues long.

This clonotype was seen a few times. V is TRBV7-8 and J is TRBJ2-3; D remains unclear. This CDR3 spans 13 amino acids. In germline, CDR1 is SGHVS, CDR2 FQNEAQ. The V gene lost 5 bases and the J gene lost 2 bases, with 8 bases spanning the gap. CDR3 coding DNA: TGTGCCAGCAGCCGACGGTACACAGATACGCAGTATTTT. Translation gives CASSRRYTDTQYF.

Many counts were recorded for this clonotype. V is TRBV25-1 and J is TRBJ2-7, with D perhaps matching TRBD1 (5 bases). The CDR3 runs to 17 residues. Trimming removed 7 bases at V and 3 bases at J, with 25 bases between. Germline CDR1 MGHDK, CDR2 SYGVNS. The CDR3 bases are TGTGCCAGCATCAGGAGTAGGACAACCCACCTCTTCTACGAGCAGTACTTC. It specifies CASIRSRTTHLFYEQYF.

The genes are TRBV9 and TRBJ2-2, with a tentative D call TRBD2 (6 bases). Germline-derived CDR1 and CDR2 are SGDLS and YYNGEE. CDR3 length: 15 residues. V lost 5 bases, J lost 2 bases, and 13 bases lay in between. The CDR3 nucleotides are TGTGCCAGCAGAGGAGCGGGCGTTAACACCGGGGAGCTGTTTTTT. Protein sequence: CASRGAGVNTGELFF.

This clonotype was seen ten or more times. The chain is built from TRBV20-1 and TRBJ2-7; D gene unclear. CDR3 length equals 13 residues. The germline V gene encodes CDR1 DFQATT and CDR2 SNEGSKA (reference sequence). Trimming stripped 4 bases from V and 0 bases from J, with 10 bases between. The CDR3 spells CSATGYVSYEQYF. In DNA, the CDR3 is TGCAGTGCTACCGGTTACGTCTCCTACGAGCAGTACTTC.

This clonotype has a handful of counts. J is TRBJ2-1 and V is TRBV7-3; possible D gene TRBD2, 7 bases. Germline CDR1 reads SGHTA; CDR2 reads FQGTGA. The CDR3 loop spans 18 amino acids. The ends were cut back, 5 bases at V and 7 bases at J, with 27 bases in the middle. The CDR3 region is CASSPQVKRGGIYNEQFF. The CDR3 DNA sequence: TGTGCCAGCAGCCCCCAAGTTAAGAGGGGGGGAATTTATAATGAGCAGTTCTTC. The full variable domain, in which reference TRBV7-3 and TRBJ2-1 provide the parts outside the CDR3, is GAGVSQTPSNKVTEKGKYVELRCDPISGHTALYWYRQSLGQGPEFLIYFQGTGAADDSGLPNDRFFAVRPEGSVSTLKIQRTERGDSAVYLCASSPQVKRGGIYNEQFFGPGTRLTVL.

This clonotype was found a few times. The chain combines TRBV11-1 with TRBJ2-3, with 8 nucleotides matching TRBD2. Germline V gene data show CDR1 as SGHAT and CDR2 as FQDESV (reference sequence). The CDR3 length is 13 residues. J lost 2 bases, V lost 10 bases, and 5 bases had no gene match. The DNA of the CDR3 is TGTGCCACAACTAGCGGTTACACAGATACGCAGTATTTT. This encodes CATTSGYTDTQYF.

In its sample, this clonotype was seen a few times. The V call is TRBV20-1, the J call TRBJ2-7; D call uncertain. The CDR3 is 12 residues long. The V end was cut by 6 bases, the J end by 2 bases, with 11 bases between. Germline V lookup: CDR1 DFQATT, CDR2 SNEGSKA (reference sequence). This CDR3 reads CSALGLTYEQYF. CDR3 DNA sequence: TGCAGTGCCCTAGGCCTCACCTACGAGCAGTACTTC.

CDR3 nucleotides: TGTGCCAGCAGCCATGGACTAGCGACCTACGAGCAGTACTTC. Protein: CASSHGLATYEQYF. The rearrangement uses TRBV7-2 and TRBJ2-7; 9 bases line up with TRBD2. Looked up from germline, CDR1 is SGHTA and CDR2 is FQGNSA. V lost 5 bases, J lost 2 bases, and 4 bases stayed unmatched. This CDR3 comprises 14 residues.

This clonotype was counted between two and nine times. This chain uses TRBV13 with TRBJ1-2; tentative D call: TRBD1 (6 bases). With 4 bases removed from V and 4 bases from J, the gap between germline ends came to 16 bases. Germline CDR1 reads PRHDT; CDR2 reads FYEKMQ (reference sequence). The CDR3 is made up of 15 amino acids. The CDR3 sequence: CASSSQSGGGYGYTF. The CDR3 DNA is TGTGCCAGCAGCTCCCAGTCAGGAGGGGGCTATGGCTACACCTTC.